This T cell receptor beta chain was documented in a study of shared clonotypes between healthy human individuals. The CDR3 loop spans 17 amino acids. Germline V gene data show CDR1 as SGDLS and CDR2 as YYNGEE. J lost 2 bases, V lost 4 bases, and 11 bases had no gene match. The table came from immunoSEQ multiplex PCR; TCRdb's copy has only in-frame clones and leaves some out. Of 2 million to 3 million clones listed, 80% to 95% are singletons. Sample: naive CD4+ T cells from PBMCs. Specified subset: CD45RA+ positively selected. This chain uses TRBV9 with TRBJ2-2; the match to TRBD1 covers 7 bases. The sequence was collected from a man between 18 and 35 years old in good health. Some clones in this sample may be carry-over from other donors' samples. CDR3 coding DNA: TGTGCCAGCAGCTGGGACAGCTTCTTCATAAACACCGGGGAGCTGTTTTTT. It codes for CASSWDSFFINTGELFF.